The present entry profiles one T cell receptor (beta chain) with its context. Its target is unknown. Germline lookup yields CDR1 LGHNA and CDR2 YNFKEQ. The CDR3 contains 19 residues. Trimming took 1 base from V and 0 from J; bases not matched to a gene: 8. Clones were sequenced by immunoSEQ multiplex PCR, and TCRdb holds only the in-frame ones, with some missing. There are about 16,000 clones in the sample; 75% to 85% occur only once, and 15% to 20% lies in the top ten. The record originates from a study of ipilimumab plus nivolumab after autologous stem cell transplantation. Through week 26, nivolumab 3 mg/kg IV was given weeks 1, 4, 7, 10, then biweekly. Study-wide results and limits: Per the authors, repertoire, Treg and microbiota data justify further study.

This clonotype originated in a male donor with diffuse large B-cell lymphoma. The chain joins TRBV4-2 to TRBJ2-1, with 11 nucleotides matching TRBD2. The source material was PBMCs, sampled in a trial of ipilimumab plus nivolumab as post-transplant consolidation. For the CDR3, the DNA is TGTGCCAGCAGCCAAGCCAGGGGACTAGCGGTGAGCTCCTACAATGAGCAGTTCTTC. It codes for CASSQARGLAVSSYNEQFF.